The T cell receptor (beta chain) described here comes from a study of tumor-infiltrating lymphocytes in primary liver carcinoma. The wider study: The cohort included men and women aged 30 to 69 years.

With regard to this clonotype: Relative to the germline gene, one junction end is altered; a read error may explain this.

The authors made TCR beta cDNA from 400 to 550 ng total RNA with a constant-region primer. Three rounds of nested multiplex PCR with slightly modified ARM-PCR produced TCR beta libraries. For around 10 cycles apiece, the opening two PCR rounds ran with TRBV1-TRBV30 forward primers and a C-beta reverse primer. TCRdb re-called the multiplex PCR reads with MiXCR, one entry per CDR3 protein. The sample lists tens of thousands of distinct CDR3 sequences; roughly three quarters were seen once. CDR3 length: 14 residues. Germline assignment: CDR1 SGHAT and CDR2 FQNNGV. Taking roughly 18-32 mg of unsorted bulk tissue, the authors co-extracted RNA and DNA. Each individual tumor supplied samples from five separate regions.

Source material: liver tumor tissue from sampling region 4. Specified subset: tumor region T4, right-lateral pole. This clonotype was obtained from a woman aged 30 to 39 with primary liver carcinoma and hepatitis B virus infection. The chain uses TRBV11-2 and TRBJ2-3; D is ambiguous. CDR3 region: CANSPQVHTDTQYF. The CDR3 coding sequence is TGTGCCAACAGCCCACAAGTTCACACAGATACGCAGTATTTT.